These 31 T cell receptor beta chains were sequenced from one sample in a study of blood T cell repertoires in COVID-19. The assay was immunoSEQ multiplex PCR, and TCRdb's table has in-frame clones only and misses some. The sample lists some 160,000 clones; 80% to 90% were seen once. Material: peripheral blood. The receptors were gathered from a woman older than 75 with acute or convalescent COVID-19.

The CDR3 DNA sequence: TGTGCCAGCTCGCCGAACAGGGATCTTAATGAAAAACTGTTTTTT. Its protein is CASSPNRDLNEKLFF. This rearrangement joins TRBV18 to TRBJ1-4, with a weak D call TRBD1 (6 bases). The CDR3 runs to 15 residues. Per the germline V gene, CDR1 is KGHSH and CDR2 is LQKENI. Trimming stripped 6 bases from V and 4 bases from J, with 15 bases between.

DNA of the CDR3: TGTGCCATCAGCGGGGGAAGTCAAGGGAGCAATCAGCCCCAGCATTTT. Translating it yields CAISGGSQGSNQPQHF. The chain couples TRBV10-3 to TRBJ1-5, with D perhaps TRBD1 (5 bases). CDR3 length: 16 residues. V was shortened by 6 bases and J by 1 base, with 16 bases between the two germline ends. Germline CDR1 is ENHRY and CDR2 is SYGVKD.

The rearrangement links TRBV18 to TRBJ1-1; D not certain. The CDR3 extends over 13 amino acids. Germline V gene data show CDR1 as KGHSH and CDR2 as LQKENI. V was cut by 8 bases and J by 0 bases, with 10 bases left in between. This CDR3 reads CASTLDLNTEAFF. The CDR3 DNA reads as TGTGCCAGCACCCTAGACCTGAACACTGAAGCTTTCTTT.

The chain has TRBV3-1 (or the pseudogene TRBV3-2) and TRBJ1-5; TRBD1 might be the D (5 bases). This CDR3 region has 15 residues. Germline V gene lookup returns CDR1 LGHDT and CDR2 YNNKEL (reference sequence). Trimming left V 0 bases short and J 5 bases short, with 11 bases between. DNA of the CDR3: TGTGCCAGCAGCCAAGATATTTGGGGGGATCAGCCCCAGCATTTT. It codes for CASSQDIWGDQPQHF.

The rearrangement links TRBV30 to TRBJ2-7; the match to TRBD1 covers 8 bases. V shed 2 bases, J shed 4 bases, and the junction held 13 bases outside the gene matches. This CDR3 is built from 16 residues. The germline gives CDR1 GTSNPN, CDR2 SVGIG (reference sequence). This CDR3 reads CAWSNSPGQVEYEQYF. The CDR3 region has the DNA TGTGCCTGGAGTAACTCACCGGGACAGGTAGAGTACGAGCAGTACTTC.

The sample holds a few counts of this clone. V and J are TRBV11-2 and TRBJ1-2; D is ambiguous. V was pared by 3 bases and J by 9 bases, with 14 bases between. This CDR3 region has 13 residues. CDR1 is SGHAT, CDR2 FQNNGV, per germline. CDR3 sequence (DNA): TGTGCCAGCAGCTTGGGCGCCACCAGGAGCTACACCTTC. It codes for CASSLGATRSYTF.

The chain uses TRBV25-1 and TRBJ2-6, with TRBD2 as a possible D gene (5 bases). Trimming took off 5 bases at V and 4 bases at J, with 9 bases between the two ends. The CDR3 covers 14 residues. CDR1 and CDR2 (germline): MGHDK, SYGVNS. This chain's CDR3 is CASSKTGGANVLTF. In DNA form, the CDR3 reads TGTGCCAGCAGTAAGACGGGAGGGGCCAACGTCCTGACTTTC. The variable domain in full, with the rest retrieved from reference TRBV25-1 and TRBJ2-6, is EADIYQTPRYLVIGTGKKITLECSQTMGHDKMYWYQQDPGMELHLIHYSYGVNSTEKGDLSSESTVSRIRTEHFPLTLESARPSHTSQYLCASSKTGGANVLTFGAGSRLTVL.

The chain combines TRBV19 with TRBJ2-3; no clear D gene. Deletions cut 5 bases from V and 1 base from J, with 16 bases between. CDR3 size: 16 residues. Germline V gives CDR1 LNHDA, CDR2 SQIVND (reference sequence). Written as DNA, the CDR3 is TGTGCCAGTAGTGCCCGACTCCAACGGGGCACAGATACGCAGTATTTT. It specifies CASSARLQRGTDTQYF.

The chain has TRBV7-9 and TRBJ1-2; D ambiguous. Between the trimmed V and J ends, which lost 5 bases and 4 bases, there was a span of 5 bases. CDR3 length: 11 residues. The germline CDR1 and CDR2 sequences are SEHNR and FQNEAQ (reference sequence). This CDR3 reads CASSLSYGYTF. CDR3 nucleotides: TGTGCCAGCAGCCTAAGCTATGGCTACACCTTC.

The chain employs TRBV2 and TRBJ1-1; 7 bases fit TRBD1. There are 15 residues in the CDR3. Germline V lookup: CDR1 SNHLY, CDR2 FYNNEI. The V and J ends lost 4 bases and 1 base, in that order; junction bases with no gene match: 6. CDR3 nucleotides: TGTGCCAGCAGTGTACAGGGGTTGGGGAACACTGAAGCTTTCTTT. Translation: CASSVQGLGNTEAFF.

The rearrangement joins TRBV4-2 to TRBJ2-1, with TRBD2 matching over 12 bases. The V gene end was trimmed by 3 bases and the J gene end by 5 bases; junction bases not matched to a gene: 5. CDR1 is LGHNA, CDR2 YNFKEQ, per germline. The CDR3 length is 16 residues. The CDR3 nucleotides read TGTGCCAGCAGCCAGCGGACTAGCGGGGTCAACAATGAGCAGTTCTTC. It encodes CASSQRTSGVNNEQFF.

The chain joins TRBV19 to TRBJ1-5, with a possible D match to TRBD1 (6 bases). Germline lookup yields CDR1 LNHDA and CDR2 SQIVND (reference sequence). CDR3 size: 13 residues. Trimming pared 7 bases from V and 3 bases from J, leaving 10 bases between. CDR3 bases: TGTGCCAGTAACGGACAGATCAATCAGCCCCAGCATTTT. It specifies CASNGQINQPQHF.

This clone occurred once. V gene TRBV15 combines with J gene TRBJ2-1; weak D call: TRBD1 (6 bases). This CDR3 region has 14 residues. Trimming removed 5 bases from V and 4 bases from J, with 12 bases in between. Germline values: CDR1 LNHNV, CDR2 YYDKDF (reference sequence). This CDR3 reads CATSEGQLYNEQFF. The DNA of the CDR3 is TGTGCCACCAGCGAAGGACAGCTATACAATGAGCAGTTCTTC.

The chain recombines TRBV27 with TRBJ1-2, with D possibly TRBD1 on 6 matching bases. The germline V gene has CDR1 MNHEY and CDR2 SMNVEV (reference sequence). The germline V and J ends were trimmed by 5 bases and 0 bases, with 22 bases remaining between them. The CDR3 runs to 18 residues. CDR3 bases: TGTGCCAGCAGTCCTGCAGGGGCCCCTTTAGGAGCTAACTATGGCTACACCTTC. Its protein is CASSPAGAPLGANYGYTF.

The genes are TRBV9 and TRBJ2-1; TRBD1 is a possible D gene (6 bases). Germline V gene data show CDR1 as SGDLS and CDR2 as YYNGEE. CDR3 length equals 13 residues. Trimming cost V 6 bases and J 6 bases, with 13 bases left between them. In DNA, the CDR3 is TGTGCCAGCAACAGGGTAGGGACCAATGAGCAGTTCTTC. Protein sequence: CASNRVGTNEQFF.

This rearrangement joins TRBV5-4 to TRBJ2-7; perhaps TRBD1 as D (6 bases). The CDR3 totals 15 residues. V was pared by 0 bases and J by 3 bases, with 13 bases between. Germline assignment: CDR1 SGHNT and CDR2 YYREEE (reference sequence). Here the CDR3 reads CASSLGAGVFYEQYF. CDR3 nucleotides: TGTGCCAGCAGCTTGGGGGCAGGGGTATTCTACGAGCAGTACTTC.

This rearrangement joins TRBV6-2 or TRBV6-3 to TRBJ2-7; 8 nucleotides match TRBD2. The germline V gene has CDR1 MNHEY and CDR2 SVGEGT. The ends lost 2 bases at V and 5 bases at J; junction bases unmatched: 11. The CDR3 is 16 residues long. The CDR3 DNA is TGTGCCAGCAGTTACCAATCGGGACTAGAAGGAGACGAGCAGTACTTC. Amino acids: CASSYQSGLEGDEQYF.

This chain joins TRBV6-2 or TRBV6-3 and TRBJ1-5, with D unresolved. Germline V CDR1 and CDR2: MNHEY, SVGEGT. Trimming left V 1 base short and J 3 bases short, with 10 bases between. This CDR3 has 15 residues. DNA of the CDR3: TGTGCCAGCAGTTACTATCTGGAGATCAATCAGCCCCAGCATTTT. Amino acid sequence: CASSYYLEINQPQHF.

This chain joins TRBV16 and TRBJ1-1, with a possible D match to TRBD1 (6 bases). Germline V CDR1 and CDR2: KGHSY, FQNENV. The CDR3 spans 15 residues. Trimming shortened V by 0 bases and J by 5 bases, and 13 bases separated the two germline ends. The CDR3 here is CASSQSGAGRTEAFF. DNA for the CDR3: TGTGCCAGCAGCCAATCGGGGGCAGGAAGGACTGAAGCTTTCTTT.

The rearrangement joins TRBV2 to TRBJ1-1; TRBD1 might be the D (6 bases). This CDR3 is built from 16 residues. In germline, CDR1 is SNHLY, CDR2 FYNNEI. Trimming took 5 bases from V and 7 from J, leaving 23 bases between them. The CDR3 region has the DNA TGTGCCAGCAGTCCAGAGCAAGGACAGAGAACCAATGAAGCTTTCTTT. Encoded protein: CASSPEQGQRTNEAFF.

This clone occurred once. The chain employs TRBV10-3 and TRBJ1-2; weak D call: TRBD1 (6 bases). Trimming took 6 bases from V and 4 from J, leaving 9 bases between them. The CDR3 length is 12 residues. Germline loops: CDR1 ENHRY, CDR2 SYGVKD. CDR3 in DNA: TGTGCCATCAGCCAGGACAGCTATGGCTACACCTTC. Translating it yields CAISQDSYGYTF.

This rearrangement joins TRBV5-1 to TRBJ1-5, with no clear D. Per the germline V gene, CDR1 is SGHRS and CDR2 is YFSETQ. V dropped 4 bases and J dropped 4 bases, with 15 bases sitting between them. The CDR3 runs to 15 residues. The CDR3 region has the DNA TGCGCCAGCAGCATGGACGGTCATCGGAATCAGCCCCAGCATTTT. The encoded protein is CASSMDGHRNQPQHF.

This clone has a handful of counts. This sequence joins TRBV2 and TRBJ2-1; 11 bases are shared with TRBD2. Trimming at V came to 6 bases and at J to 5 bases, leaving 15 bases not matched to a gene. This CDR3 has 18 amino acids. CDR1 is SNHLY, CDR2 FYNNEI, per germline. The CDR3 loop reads CASRDYNRGLADNNEQFF. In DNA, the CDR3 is TGTGCCAGCAGGGATTATAATAGGGGACTAGCGGATAACAATGAGCAGTTCTTC.

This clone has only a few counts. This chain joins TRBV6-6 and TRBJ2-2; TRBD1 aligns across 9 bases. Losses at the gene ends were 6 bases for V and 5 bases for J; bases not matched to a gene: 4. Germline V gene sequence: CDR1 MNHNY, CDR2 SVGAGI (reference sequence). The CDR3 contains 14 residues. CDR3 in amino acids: CASRGTGRTGELFF. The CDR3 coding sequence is TGTGCCAGCAGGGGGACAGGGAGGACCGGGGAGCTGTTTTTT.

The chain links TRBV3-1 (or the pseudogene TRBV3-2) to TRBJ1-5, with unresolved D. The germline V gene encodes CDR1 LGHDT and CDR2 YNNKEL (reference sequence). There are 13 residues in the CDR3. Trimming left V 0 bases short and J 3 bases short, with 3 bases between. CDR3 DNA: TGTGCCAGCAGCCAAGAATACAATCAGCCCCAGCATTTT. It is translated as CASSQEYNQPQHF.

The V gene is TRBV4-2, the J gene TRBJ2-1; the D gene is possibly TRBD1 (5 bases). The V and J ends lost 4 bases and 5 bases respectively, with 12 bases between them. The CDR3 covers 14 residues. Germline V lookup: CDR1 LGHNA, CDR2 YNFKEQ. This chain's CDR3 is CASSRSTDNNEQFF. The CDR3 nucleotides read TGTGCCAGCAGCCGGTCGACAGATAACAATGAGCAGTTCTTC.

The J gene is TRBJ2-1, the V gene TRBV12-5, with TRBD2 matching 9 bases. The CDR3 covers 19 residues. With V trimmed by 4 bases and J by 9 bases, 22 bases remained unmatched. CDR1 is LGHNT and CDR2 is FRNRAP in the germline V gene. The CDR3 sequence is CASGSSITASTGLAIEQFF. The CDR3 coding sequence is TGTGCTAGTGGTTCCTCCATCACCGCTTCAACGGGACTAGCAATTGAGCAGTTCTTC.

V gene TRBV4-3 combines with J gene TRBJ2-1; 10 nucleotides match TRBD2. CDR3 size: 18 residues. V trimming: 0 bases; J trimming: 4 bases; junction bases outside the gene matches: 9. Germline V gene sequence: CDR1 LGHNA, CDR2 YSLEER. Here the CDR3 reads CASSQEGPPAGGYNEQFF. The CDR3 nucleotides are TGCGCCAGCAGCCAAGAAGGCCCACCAGCGGGAGGGTACAATGAGCAGTTCTTC.

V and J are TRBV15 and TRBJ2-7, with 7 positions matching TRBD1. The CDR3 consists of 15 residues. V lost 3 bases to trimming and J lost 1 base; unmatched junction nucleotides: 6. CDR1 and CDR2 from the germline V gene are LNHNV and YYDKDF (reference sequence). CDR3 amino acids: CATSRDRQGSYEQYF. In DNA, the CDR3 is TGTGCCACCAGCAGGGACCGACAGGGATCCTACGAGCAGTACTTC. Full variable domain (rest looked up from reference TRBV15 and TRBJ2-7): DAMVIQNPRYQVTQFGKPVTLSCSQTLNHNVMYWYQQKSSQAPKLLFHYYDKDFNNEADTPDNFQSRRPNTSFCFLDIRSPGLGDTAMYLCATSRDRQGSYEQYFGPGTRLTVT.

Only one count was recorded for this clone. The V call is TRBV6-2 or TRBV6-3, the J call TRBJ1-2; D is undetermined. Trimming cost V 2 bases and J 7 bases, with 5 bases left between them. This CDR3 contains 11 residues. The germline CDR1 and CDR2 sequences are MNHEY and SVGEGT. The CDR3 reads CASSYLSGYTF. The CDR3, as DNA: TGTGCCAGCAGTTACCTTAGTGGCTACACCTTC.

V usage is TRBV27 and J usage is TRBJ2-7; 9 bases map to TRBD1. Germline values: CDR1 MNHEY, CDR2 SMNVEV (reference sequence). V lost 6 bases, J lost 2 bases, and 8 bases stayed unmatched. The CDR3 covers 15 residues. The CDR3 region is CASRNSGTGTYEQYF. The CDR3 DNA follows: TGTGCCAGCAGAAACTCCGGGACAGGGACCTACGAGCAGTACTTC.